The 2 T cell receptor beta chains listed next were all sequenced from one sample in a study of cytomegalovirus exposure and HLA in healthy donors (dated by TCRdb to about 2017). Receptors were amplified or captured by the immunoSEQ multiplex PCR assay. The multiplex PCR relied on a mix of 60 forward primers for TCR Vbeta segments and 13 reverse primers for TCR Jbeta segments. TCRdb stores this immuneACCESS table with in-frame sequences only. Part of the clones is absent; in the studies checked, under half of the shortfall reflects unresolved V genes, and no reason is known for the rest. Within this sample are about 130,000 clones, with 83% of them counted one time only. The biggest ten clones account for about 3.5% of the sample. The sequencing sample was made of PBMCs. The receptors come from a woman aged 40 to 50 in good health and CMV-seropositive.

The gene calls are TRBV13 and TRBJ1-1; a weak D match, TRBD1 (5 bases). This CDR3 comprises 15 residues. Germline CDR1 and CDR2: PRHDT and FYEKMQ (reference sequence). Trimming took 5 bases from V and 10 from J, leaving 23 bases between them. In DNA, the CDR3 is TGTGCCAGCAGCCCCCAAAGGTGGGCAGGGTCTTTAGCTTTCTTT. As protein: CASSPQRWAGSLAFF. The whole variable domain, filled in from reference TRBV13 and TRBJ1-1, reads AAGVIQSPRHLIKEKRETATLKCYPIPRHDTVYWYQQGPGQDPQFLISFYEKMQSDKGSIPDRFSAQQFSDYHSELNMSSLELGDSALYFCASSPQRWAGSLAFFGQGTRLTVV.

The CDR3 loop reads CASSPSAANTGELFF. The CDR3 nucleotides read TGTGCCAGCAGCCCCTCGGCGGCGAACACCGGGGAGCTGTTTTTT. The V gene is TRBV7-2, the J gene TRBJ2-2; D not certain. Germline values: CDR1 SGHTA, CDR2 FQGNSA. V lost 5 bases and J 0 bases, leaving 10 bases between the germline ends. The CDR3 is 15 residues long.